Shown below are 7 T cell receptor beta chains from a single sample sequenced in a study of cytomegalovirus exposure and HLA in healthy donors. Researchers ran the PCR with 60 Vbeta and 13 Jbeta primers. TCRdb keeps only in-frame clones here, not all; method: immunoSEQ multiplex PCR. The profile shows 150,000 to 200,000 clones, around four fifths of them singletons. The sequencing input was PBMCs. The receptors derive from a man aged 18 to 35 in good health and CMV-seropositive.

The J gene is TRBJ2-7, the V gene TRBV5-1; TRBD2 agrees at 8 bases. Germline V gene sequence: CDR1 SGHRS, CDR2 YFSETQ. This CDR3 has 15 amino acids. V trimming: 3 bases; J trimming: 2 bases; junction bases outside the gene matches: 7. This CDR3 is CASSSIPGLAYEQYF. The CDR3 nucleotides read TGCGCCAGCAGCTCGATCCCGGGACTAGCCTACGAGCAGTACTTC.

The chain employs TRBV4-1 and TRBJ2-7; TRBD1 matches 7 bases. Germline V lookup: CDR1 MGHRA, CDR2 YSYEKL. The CDR3 length is 17 residues. J was trimmed by 6 bases and V by 3 bases; bases with no gene match: 17. CDR3 residues: CASSQGSSGLRTGEQYF. CDR3 nucleotide sequence: TGCGCCAGCAGCCAGGGTAGTTCAGGACTTCGGACAGGCGAGCAGTACTTC.

The chain is built from TRBV4-3 and TRBJ2-7; 12 nucleotides match TRBD1. The germline gives CDR1 LGHNA, CDR2 YSLEER. The CDR3 sequence is 15 residues long. J gave up 5 bases and V 4 bases, and 6 bases lay outside the gene matches. Here the CDR3 DNA reads TGCGCCAGCAGCCTAGCAGGGACAGGGGGCAACGAGCAGTACTTC. This sequence encodes CASSLAGTGGNEQYF.

This clone is a singleton in its sample. Here the CDR3 reads CASSGLARLEQYF. DNA of the CDR3: TGTGCCAGCAGTGGACTCGCTAGGCTAGAGCAGTACTTC. The rearrangement joins TRBV6-5 to TRBJ2-7; TRBD2 might be the D (5 bases). V lost 5 bases, J lost 7 bases, and 15 bases lay in between. The CDR3 is 13 residues long. Germline lookup yields CDR1 MNHEY and CDR2 SVGAGI.

This rearrangement joins TRBV9 to TRBJ1-1; possible D gene TRBD1, 5 bases. V dropped 1 base and J dropped 1 base, with 11 bases sitting between them. This CDR3 region has 15 residues. In germline, CDR1 is SGDLS, CDR2 YYNGEE. The CDR3 nucleotides are TGTGCCAGCAGCGTACTCCCGACAGCGAACACTGAAGCTTTCTTT. Translation: CASSVLPTANTEAFF.

The chain recombines TRBV9 with TRBJ2-5; D gene uncertain. TRBJ2-7 explains the end of the DNA better; the J call may be wrong. This CDR3 spans 15 amino acids. From germline, CDR1 is SGDLS and CDR2 YYNGEE. The CDR3 DNA follows: TGTGCCAGCAGCGTAGGCGCAGGCTTCTCCTACGAGCAGTACTTC. Amino acid sequence: CASSVGAGFSYEQYF.

J is TRBJ2-5 and V is TRBV7-9; D unresolved. In germline, CDR1 is SEHNR, CDR2 FQNEAQ (reference sequence). V lost 1 base and J 2 bases, leaving 14 bases between the germline ends. The CDR3 has 16 residues. This chain's CDR3 is CASSLGLLALQETQYF. The CDR3 nucleotides are TGTGCCAGCAGCTTAGGACTCTTAGCCTTACAAGAGACCCAGTACTTC.